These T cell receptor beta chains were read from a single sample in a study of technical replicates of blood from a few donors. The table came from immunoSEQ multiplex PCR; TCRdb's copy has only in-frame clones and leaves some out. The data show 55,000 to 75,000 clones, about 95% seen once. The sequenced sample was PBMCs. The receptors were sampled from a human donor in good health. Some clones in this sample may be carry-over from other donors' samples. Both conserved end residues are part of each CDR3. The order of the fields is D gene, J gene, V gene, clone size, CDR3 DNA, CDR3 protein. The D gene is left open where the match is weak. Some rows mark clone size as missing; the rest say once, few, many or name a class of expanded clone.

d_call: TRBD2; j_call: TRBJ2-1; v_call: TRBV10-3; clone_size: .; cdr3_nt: TGTGCCCTCAGAAGGGGACTAGCGAATGAGCAGTTCTTC; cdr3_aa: CALRRGLANEQFF
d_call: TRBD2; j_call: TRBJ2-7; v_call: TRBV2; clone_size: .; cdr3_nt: TGTGCCAACAGGTGGACTAGCGAGACCTACGAGCAGTACTTC; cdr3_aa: CANRWTSETYEQYF
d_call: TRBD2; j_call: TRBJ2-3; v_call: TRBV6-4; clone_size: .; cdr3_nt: TGTGCCAGCAGTGACCGGAACACCGCCGGGACTAGCGGGAGGAGGCGGTCCACAGATACGCAGTATTTT; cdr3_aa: CASSDRNTAGTSGRRRSTDTQYF
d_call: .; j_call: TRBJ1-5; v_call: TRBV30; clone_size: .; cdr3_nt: TGTGCCTGGAGTGTGGACTGGATACAGCCCCAGCATTTT; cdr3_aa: CAWSVDWIQPQHF
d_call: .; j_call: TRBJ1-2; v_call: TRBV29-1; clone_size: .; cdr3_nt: TGCAGCGTTGAGGAGGGGTCGAACTATGGCTACACCTTC; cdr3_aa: CSVEEGSNYGYTF
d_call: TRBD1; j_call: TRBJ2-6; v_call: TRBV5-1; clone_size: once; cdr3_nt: TGCGCCAGCAGCCCGGGACCGGGACAGGGGGCAGTGGGGGCCAACGTCCTGACTTTC; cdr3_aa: CASSPGPGQGAVGANVLTF
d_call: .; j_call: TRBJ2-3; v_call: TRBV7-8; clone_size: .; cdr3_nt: TGTGCCAGCGCTAGTGGTTTGAGGACACCCACCACAGATACGCAGTATTTT; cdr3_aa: CASASGLRTPTTDTQYF
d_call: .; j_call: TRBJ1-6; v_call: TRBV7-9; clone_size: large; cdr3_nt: TGTGCCACCCACGGTCCGACAGCCATTAATTCACCCCTCCACTTT; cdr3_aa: CATHGPTAINSPLHF
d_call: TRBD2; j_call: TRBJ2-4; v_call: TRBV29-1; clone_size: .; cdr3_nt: TGCAGCGTTGAAGATGGGGGACTAGGGGATGACATTCAGTACTTC; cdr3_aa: CSVEDGGLGDDIQYF
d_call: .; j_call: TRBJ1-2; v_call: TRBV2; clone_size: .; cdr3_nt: TGTGCCAGCAGTGAATCGTTTGGGAGCTCTAACTATGGCTACACCTTC; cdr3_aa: CASSESFGSSNYGYTF
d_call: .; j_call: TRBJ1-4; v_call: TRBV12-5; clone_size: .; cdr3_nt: TGTGCTAGTGGTGTCGGGACTCGTGAAAAACTGTTTTTT; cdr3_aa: CASGVGTREKLFF
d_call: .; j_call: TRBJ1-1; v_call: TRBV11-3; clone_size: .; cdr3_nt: TGTGCCAGCAGCTTGGACACTTCCCAAGCTTTCTTT; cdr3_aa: CASSLDTSQAFF
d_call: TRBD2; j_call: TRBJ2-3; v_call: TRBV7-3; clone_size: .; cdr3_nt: TGTGCCAGCAGCTCTACGGGAGGGAGTCAATATTGGCAGTATTTT; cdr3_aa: CASSSTGGSQYWQYF
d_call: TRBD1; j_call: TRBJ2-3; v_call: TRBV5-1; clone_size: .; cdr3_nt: TGCGCCAGCAGCATGGGACAGGGGGGCCCAGATACGCAGTATTTT; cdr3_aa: CASSMGQGGPDTQYF
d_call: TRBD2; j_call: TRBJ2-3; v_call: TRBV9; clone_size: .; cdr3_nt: TGTGCCAGCAGCACTAGCGGGAGGGTAGATACGCAGTATTTT; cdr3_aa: CASSTSGRVDTQYF
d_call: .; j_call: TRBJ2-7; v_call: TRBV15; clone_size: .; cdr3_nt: TGTGCCACCAGCAGAGATCAGTTCGGAGCAACCTACGAGCAGTACTTC; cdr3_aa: CATSRDQFGATYEQYF
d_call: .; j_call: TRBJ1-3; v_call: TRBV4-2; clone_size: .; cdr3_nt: TGTGCCAGCAGCTCCTCCTTGGGCAATTCCCACACCATATATTTT; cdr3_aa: CASSSSLGNSHTIYF
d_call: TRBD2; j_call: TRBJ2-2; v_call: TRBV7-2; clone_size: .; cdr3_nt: TGTGCCAGCAGCTTCACTAGCGGGGGGCCAGGCGGGGAGCTGTTTTTT; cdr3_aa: CASSFTSGGPGGELFF
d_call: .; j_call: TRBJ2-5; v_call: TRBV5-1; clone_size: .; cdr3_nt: TGCGCCAGCAGCTTGGTATACAGGAACCAAGAGACCCAGTACTTC; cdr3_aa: CASSLVYRNQETQYF
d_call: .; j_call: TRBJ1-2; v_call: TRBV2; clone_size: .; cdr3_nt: TGTGCCAGCAGCCAGGGACTTCCTGGCTACACCTTC; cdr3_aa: CASSQGLPGYTF
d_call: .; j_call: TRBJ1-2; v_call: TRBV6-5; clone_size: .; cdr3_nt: TGTGCCAGCAGTTACGACAGTCGAAACTATGGCTACACCTTC; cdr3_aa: CASSYDSRNYGYTF
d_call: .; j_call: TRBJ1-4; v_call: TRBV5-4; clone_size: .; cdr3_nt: TGTGCCAGCAGCTCAGGGGTTGTGGATGAAAAACTGTTTTTT; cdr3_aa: CASSSGVVDEKLFF
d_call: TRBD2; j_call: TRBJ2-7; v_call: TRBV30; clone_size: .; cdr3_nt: TGTGCCTGGAGGCTGGGGGGGTCCGAGCAGTACTTC; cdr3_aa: CAWRLGGSEQYF
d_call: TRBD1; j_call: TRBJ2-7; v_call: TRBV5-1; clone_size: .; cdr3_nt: TGCGCCAGCAGCCCATTGTACCTCCGGGACAGGGCAGTCCACGAGCAGTACTTC; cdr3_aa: CASSPLYLRDRAVHEQYF
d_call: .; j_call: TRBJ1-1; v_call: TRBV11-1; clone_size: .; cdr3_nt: TGTGCCAGCAGCTTAGAGTGGGGCGCTGAAGCTTTCTTT; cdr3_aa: CASSLEWGAEAFF
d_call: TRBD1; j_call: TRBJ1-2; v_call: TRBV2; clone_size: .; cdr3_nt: TGTGCCAGCAGTGAAGGCAGGGGGGATTATGGCTACACCTTC; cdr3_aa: CASSEGRGDYGYTF